This is a list of T cell receptor beta chains from one sample in a study of OX40 agonist ivuxolimab in advanced cancers. Libraries were prepared by immunoSEQ multiplex PCR; TCRdb keeps only in-frame clonotypes and omits some of them. Here the sample spans more than 50,000 clones, around four fifths being singletons. The input for sequencing was CD4+ or CD8+ T cells sorted from blood, taken in a trial of the OX40 agonist ivuxolimab. Receptors originate from an adult with an advanced solid tumor such as melanoma, head and neck, liver or kidney cancer. CDR3s include the opening cysteine and the closing phenylalanine or tryptophan. A D gene is named only where the DNA matches it firmly. A row's size may be missing; if present it is once, few, many or a size class.

abundance	v_gene	d_gene	j_gene	CDR3aa	CDR3nt
-	TRBV2	TRBD1	TRBJ2-1	CASSTDRDRYNEQFF	TGTGCCAGCAGCACCGACAGGGACCGGTACAATGAGCAGTTCTTC
-	TRBV6-5	TRBD2	TRBJ2-7	CATQKLAGVGEQYF	TGTGCCACCCAAAAGTTAGCGGGAGTTGGCGAGCAGTACTTC
-	TRBV7-3	-	TRBJ2-2	CASSLGGTPRELSF	TGTGCCAGCAGCTTAGGCGGGACCCCTAGGGAGCTGTCTTTT
-	TRBV4-2	TRBD2	TRBJ2-2	CASSQTPGLAAIGELFF	TGTGCCAGCAGCCAGACTCCGGGACTAGCCGCAATCGGGGAGCTGTTTTTT
-	TRBV7-3	-	TRBJ2-3	CASSLTDSLADTQYF	TGTGCCAGCAGCTTAACAGATTCCCTAGCAGATACGCAGTATTTT
-	TRBV9	-	TRBJ2-3	CASSVDGSGRSTQYF	TGTGCCAGCAGCGTAGACGGGTCAGGGCGGAGTACGCAGTATTTT
-	TRBV6-5	-	TRBJ2-1	CASKRPASNEQFF	TGTGCCAGCAAGAGACCCGCAAGTAATGAGCAGTTCTTC
-	TRBV2	TRBD2	TRBJ2-7	CASRERTSGNYEQYF	TGTGCCAGCAGAGAACGGACTAGCGGGAATTACGAGCAGTACTTC
-	TRBV5-4	-	TRBJ2-2	CASSLGTVAGELFF	TGTGCCAGCAGCTTGGGGACAGTGGCCGGGGAGCTGTTTTTT
-	TRBV27	-	TRBJ2-7	CASSIDLSGVGEQYF	TGTGCCAGCAGTATTGACCTGTCTGGTGTGGGCGAGCAGTACTTC
-	TRBV28	TRBD2	TRBJ2-1	CASSSPGTSGRYNEQFF	TGTGCCAGCAGTTCGCCCGGGACTAGCGGGAGATACAATGAGCAGTTCTTC
-	TRBV6-1	-	TRBJ2-7	CASLQGYPYEQYF	TGTGCCAGCTTACAGGGCTACCCCTACGAGCAGTACTTC
-	TRBV30	-	TRBJ2-7	CAWSGGEPGTPVDEQYF	TGTGCCTGGAGTGGCGGAGAACCCGGGACACCAGTCGACGAGCAGTACTTC
-	TRBV19	-	TRBJ2-7	CASSPRGPTEQYF	TGTGCCAGTAGTCCCCGAGGCCCAACCGAGCAGTACTTC
-	TRBV18	TRBD1	TRBJ1-2	CASSPEGQTYGYTF	TGTGCCAGCTCACCAGAGGGACAGACCTATGGCTACACCTTC
-	TRBV19	-	TRBJ1-1	CASSTLSGNTEAFF	TGTGCCAGTAGTACTCTGTCAGGGAACACTGAAGCTTTCTTT
-	TRBV5-1	-	TRBJ1-2	CASSLGGPMDYGYTF	TGCGCCAGCAGCTTGGGGGGGCCGATGGACTATGGCTACACCTTC
-	TRBV6-6	TRBD1	TRBJ1-4	CASSMDRGNEKLFF	TGTGCCAGCAGTATGGACAGGGGAAATGAAAAACTGTTTTTT
-	TRBV27	-	TRBJ2-5	CASSFSGETQYF	TGTGCCAGCAGTTTCTCAGGAGAGACCCAGTACTTC
few	TRBV7-2	-	TRBJ1-5	CASSDRRGQPQHF	TGTGCCAGCAGCGATAGGAGGGGACAGCCCCAGCATTTT
-	TRBV18	TRBD2	TRBJ2-4	CASSPPSGRNIQYF	TGTGCCAGCTCACCACCCAGCGGGAGAAACATTCAGTACTTC
-	TRBV10-3	-	TRBJ1-5	CATSMGGQPQHF	TGTGCCACTTCCATGGGCGGGCAGCCCCAGCATTTT
-	TRBV5-1	-	TRBJ2-1	CASSVWGQQISYNEQFF	TGCGCCAGCTCGGTGTGGGGACAACAAATCTCCTACAATGAGCAGTTCTTC
-	TRBV5-8	TRBD2	TRBJ2-5	CATGGRTGLAGETQYF	TGTGCCACCGGGGGGAGAACAGGACTAGCGGGAGAGACCCAGTACTTC
-	TRBV9	-	TRBJ2-7	CASSVRGSEQYF	TGTGCCAGCAGCGTACGGGGGAGCGAGCAGTACTTC
once	TRBV19	-	TRBJ1-1	CASSIQGAITEAFF	TGTGCCAGTAGTATCCAGGGAGCGATCACTGAAGCTTTCTTT
-	TRBV5-8	-	TRBJ1-1	CASSFGGLRGTEAFF	TGTGCCAGCAGCTTTGGGGGGCTAAGGGGCACTGAAGCTTTCTTT
-	TRBV15	-	TRBJ2-7	CATSRDYGSSYEQYF	TGTGCCACCAGCAGAGATTACGGTAGTTCCTACGAGCAGTACTTC
-	TRBV5-1	TRBD1	TRBJ2-3	CASSGDRGLADDTQYF	TGCGCCAGCAGCGGGGACAGGGGCCTAGCGGATGATACGCAGTATTTT
-	TRBV4-1	TRBD2	TRBJ2-1	CASSHASGRSEQFF	TGCGCCAGCAGCCATGCTAGCGGGAGGAGTGAGCAGTTCTTC
-	TRBV6-1	-	TRBJ2-3	CASSATRSGTDTQYF	TGTGCCAGCAGTGCTACCCGGAGTGGCACAGATACGCAGTATTTT
-	TRBV7-9	-	TRBJ1-4	CASQQGRAEKLFF	TGTGCCAGCCAACAGGGAAGGGCGGAAAAACTGTTTTTT
-	TRBV11-2	-	TRBJ2-5	CASSLGTQETQYF	TGTGCCAGCAGCTTAGGGACACAAGAGACCCAGTACTTC
-	TRBV7-8	TRBD2	TRBJ2-1	CASSLDSGRAYNEQFF	TGTGCCAGCAGCTTGGACAGCGGGAGGGCCTACAATGAGCAGTTCTTC
-	TRBV5-6	-	TRBJ2-2	CASSLVSENTGELFF	TGTGCCAGCAGCTTGGTTTCTGAGAACACCGGGGAGCTGTTTTTT
-	TRBV5-1	-	TRBJ1-6	CASSAESANSPLHF	TGCGCCAGCAGTGCCGAATCCGCGAATTCACCCCTCCACTTT
-	TRBV19	-	TRBJ2-3	CASSIGGSTDTQYF	TGTGCCAGTAGTATAGGCGGGAGCACAGATACGCAGTATTTT
few	TRBV11-3	-	TRBJ2-2	CASSPPLGRGPSNTGELFF	TGTGCCAGCAGCCCGCCTTTAGGGCGGGGCCCTTCGAACACCGGGGAGCTGTTTTTT
-	TRBV28	TRBD1	TRBJ1-4	CASSFRGGETNEKLFF	TGTGCCAGCAGTTTTAGAGGGGGCGAAACTAATGAAAAACTGTTTTTT
once	TRBV18	-	TRBJ2-7	CASSPPGHSSYEQYF	TGTGCCAGCTCACCACCGGGACACTCCTCCTACGAGCAGTACTTC
-	TRBV7-3	TRBD2	TRBJ2-2	CASSSSQREGTGELFF	TGTGCCAGCAGCTCCTCTCAGCGGGAGGGCACCGGGGAGCTGTTTTTT
-	TRBV5-8	-	TRBJ1-4	CASSLPWVQGPKLFF	TGTGCCAGCAGCTTACCCTGGGTACAGGGACCGAAACTGTTTTTT
-	TRBV21-1	-	TRBJ1-2	CASSPRTGGYGYTF	TGTGCCAGCAGCCCCAGGACAGGGGGCTATGGCTACACCTTC
-	TRBV28	-	TRBJ1-6	CASRPVWEGSRSPLHF	TGTGCCAGCAGACCAGTGTGGGAGGGATCGAGATCACCCCTCCACTTT
-	TRBV7-3	-	TRBJ2-2	CASSQYTGSAGELFF	TGTGCCAGCAGCCAATACACCGGGTCAGCCGGGGAGCTGTTTTTT
-	TRBV7-9	-	TRBJ2-7	CASSKSGTESYEQYF	TGTGCCAGCAGTAAGTCAGGGACGGAGTCCTACGAGCAGTACTTC
once	TRBV9	-	TRBJ1-2	CASTPGGVKVYGYTF	TGTGCCAGCACCCCTGGAGGGGTTAAGGTCTATGGCTACACCTTC
-	TRBV5-6	TRBD1	TRBJ2-7	CASSLVRQGAYEQYF	TGTGCCAGCAGCTTGGTACGACAGGGCGCCTACGAGCAGTACTTC
-	TRBV5-6	-	TRBJ2-1	CASSWSSEQFF	TGTGCCAGCAGCTGGTCCAGTGAGCAGTTCTTC
-	TRBV5-1	-	TRBJ2-5	CASSSGLRGRQGTQYF	TGCGCCAGCAGCTCGGGATTGCGGGGGCGCCAAGGGACCCAGTACTTC
-	TRBV6-5	TRBD2	TRBJ2-7	CASSPTGGSYEQYF	TGTGCCAGCAGCCCTACGGGGGGTTCCTACGAGCAGTACTTC
-	TRBV27	TRBD1	TRBJ1-3	CASRARGGNTIYF	TGTGCCAGCAGGGCCAGGGGGGGAAACACCATATATTTT
few	TRBV4-1	-	TRBJ1-5	CASSQGTEDHPQHF	TGCGCCAGCAGCCAAGGGACAGAGGATCATCCCCAGCATTTT
-	TRBV6-6	TRBD1	TRBJ1-2	CASSYRQGHGYTF	TGTGCCAGCAGTTATCGACAGGGCCATGGCTACACCTTC
-	TRBV15	-	TRBJ2-1	CATRQGWINEQFF	TGTGCCACCCGGCAGGGATGGATAAATGAGCAGTTCTTC
-	TRBV7-9	-	TRBJ1-1	CASSLATPEAFF	TGTGCCAGCAGCTTGGCGACTCCTGAAGCTTTCTTT
-	TRBV5-1	-	TRBJ2-2	CASSLALNLGAGGDELFF	TGCGCCAGCAGCTTGGCGTTAAATCTGGGGGCCGGCGGGGATGAGCTGTTTTTT
-	TRBV28	TRBD2	TRBJ2-7	CASSFGRSYEQYF	TGTGCCAGCAGTTTCGGGAGGAGCTACGAGCAGTACTTC
-	TRBV6-5	TRBD1	TRBJ2-1	CASSLTGSDEQFF	TGTGCCAGCAGTTTGACAGGGTCGGATGAGCAGTTCTTC
-	TRBV2	TRBD1	TRBJ1-2	CASRRDRVGYNYGYTF	TGTGCCAGCAGAAGGGACAGGGTGGGGTATAACTATGGCTACACCTTC